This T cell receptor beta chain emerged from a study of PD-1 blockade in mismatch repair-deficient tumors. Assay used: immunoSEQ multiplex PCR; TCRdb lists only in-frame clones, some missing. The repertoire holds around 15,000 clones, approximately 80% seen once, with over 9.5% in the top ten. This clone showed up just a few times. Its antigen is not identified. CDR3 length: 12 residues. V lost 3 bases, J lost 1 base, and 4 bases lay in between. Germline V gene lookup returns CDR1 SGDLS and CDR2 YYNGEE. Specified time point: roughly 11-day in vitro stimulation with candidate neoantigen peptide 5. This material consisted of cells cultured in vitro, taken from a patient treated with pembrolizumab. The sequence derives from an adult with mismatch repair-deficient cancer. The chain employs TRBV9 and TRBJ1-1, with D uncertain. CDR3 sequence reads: CASSGTNTEAFF. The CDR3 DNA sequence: TGTGCCAGCAGCGGAACGAACACTGAAGCTTTCTTT.